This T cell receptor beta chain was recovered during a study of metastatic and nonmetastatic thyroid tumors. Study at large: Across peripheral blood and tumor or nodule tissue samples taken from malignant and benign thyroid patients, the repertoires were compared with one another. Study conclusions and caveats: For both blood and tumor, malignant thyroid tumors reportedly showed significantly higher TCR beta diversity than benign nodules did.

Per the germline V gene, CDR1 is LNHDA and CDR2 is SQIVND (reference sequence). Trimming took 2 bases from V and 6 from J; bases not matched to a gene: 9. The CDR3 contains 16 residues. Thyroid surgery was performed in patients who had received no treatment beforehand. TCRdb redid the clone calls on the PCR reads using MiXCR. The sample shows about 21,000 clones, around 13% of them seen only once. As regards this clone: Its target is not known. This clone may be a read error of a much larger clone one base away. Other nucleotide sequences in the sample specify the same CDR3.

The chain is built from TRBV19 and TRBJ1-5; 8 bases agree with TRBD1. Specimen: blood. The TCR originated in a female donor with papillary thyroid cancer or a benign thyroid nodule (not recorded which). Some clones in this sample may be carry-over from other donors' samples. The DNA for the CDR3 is TGTGCCAGTAGTATACCCGGACAGGGAGGGTTTCAGCCCCAGCATTTT. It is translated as CASSIPGQGGFQPQHF.